These 22 T cell receptor beta chains share one sample of origin, sequenced in a study of regulatory T cells in long-lasting Graves disease. Time point: persistent/refractory GD, antithyroid drugs over 5 years with positive TRAb. Extracted PBMC RNA gave rise to the TCR library. In building TCR beta libraries, iRepertoire HTBI primers were used together with Arm-PCR of CDR3 regions. TCRdb reanalysed the multiplex PCR reads using MiXCR and keeps one entry per CDR3 protein. This sample has a few hundred thousand distinct CDR3 sequences, with 22% found just once. This specimen consisted of peripheral blood mononuclear cells (PBMCs), obtained when the disease was refractory, from a patient treated with antithyroid drugs. All receptors come from a female donor with Graves disease.

The chain uses TRBV5-1 and TRBJ1-1; 9 positions match TRBD1. The CDR3 is 17 residues long. V dropped 0 bases and J dropped 1; count of bases not matched to a gene: 7. Germline CDR1 reads SGHRS; CDR2 reads YFSETQ. CDR3 in DNA: TGCGCCAGCAGCTTGGACCCCCCGGGACAGGGGAACACTGAAGCTTTCTTT. It codes for CASSLDPPGQGNTEAFF.

The chain recombines TRBV7-2 with TRBJ1-2, with TRBD1 as a possible D gene (5 bases). CDR1 is SGHTA and CDR2 is FQGNSA in the germline V gene. V was cut by 3 bases and J by 8 bases, with 19 bases left in between. The CDR3 length is 15 residues. The CDR3, as DNA: TGTGCCAGCAGCTTTAGTTATGGGGGGACGTCGGGCTACACCTTC. This translates into CASSFSYGGTSGYTF. The whole variable domain, filled in from reference TRBV7-2 and TRBJ1-2, reads GAGVSQSPSNKVTEKGKDVELRCDPISGHTALYWYRQSLGQGLEFLIYFQGNSAPDKSGLPSDRFSAERTGGSVSTLTIQRTQQEDSAVYLCASSFSYGGTSGYTFGSGTRLTVV.

The rearrangement links TRBV30 to TRBJ1-2; 7 bases align to TRBD1. Germline assignment: CDR1 GTSNPN and CDR2 SVGIG (reference sequence). With V trimmed by 6 bases and J by 3 bases, 7 bases remained unmatched. This CDR3 spans 13 amino acids. CDR3 nucleotides: TGTGCCTGTTCCCCAGGGACAGACTATGGCTACACCTTC. Residues: CACSPGTDYGYTF. Variable domain in full (rest from reference TRBV30 and TRBJ1-2): SQTIHQWPATLVQPVGSPLSLECTVEGTSNPNLYWYRQAAGRGLQLLFYSVGIGQISSEVPQNLSASRPQDRQFILSSKKLLLSDSGFYLCACSPGTDYGYTFGSGTRLTVV.

This clonotype was seen only a few times. V is TRBV28 and J is TRBJ1-3, with D possibly matching TRBD1 (5 bases). Germline CDR1 and CDR2: MDHEN and SYDVKM. CDR3 size: 14 residues. Trimming cost V 6 bases and J 0 bases, with 9 bases left between them. The CDR3 nucleotides read TGTGCCAGCAGCGGGGGACTCTCTGGAAACACCATATATTTT. Its protein is CASSGGLSGNTIYF.

This clonotype has only a few counts. It may be a read error: a sequence one base away is much more abundant. CDR3 amino acids: CASSLARGTSYEQYF. CDR3 sequence (DNA): TGTGCCAGCAGTTTAGCTCGCGGTACCTCCTACGAGCAGTACTTC. The chain has TRBV28 and TRBJ2-7, with D hard to call. Trimming left V 2 bases short and J 0 bases short, with 11 bases between. This CDR3 has 15 residues. Germline CDR1 reads MDHEN; CDR2 reads SYDVKM.

This clonotype has more than one count but fewer than ten. This chain links TRBV28 with TRBJ2-3; 10 bases fit TRBD2. CDR3 length: 16 amino acids. The V and J ends lost 5 bases and 2 bases, in that order; junction bases with no gene match: 7. Per the germline V gene, CDR1 is MDHEN and CDR2 is SYDVKM. CDR3 amino acids: CASSGIAGGSTDTQYF. In DNA form, the CDR3 reads TGTGCCAGCAGTGGGATAGCGGGGGGTTCCACAGATACGCAGTATTTT. Using reference TRBV28 and TRBJ2-3 for the parts outside the CDR3, the full variable domain is DVKVTQSSRYLVKRTGEKVFLECVQDMDHENMFWYRQDPGLGLRLIYFSYDVKMKEKGDIPEGYSVSREKKERFSLILESASTNQTSMYLCASSGIAGGSTDTQYFGPGTRLTVL.

The CDR3 here is CASGAGNTIYF. The DNA for the CDR3 is TGTGCCAGCGGAGCTGGAAACACCATATATTTT. The chain has TRBV2 and TRBJ1-3; no clear D gene. V lost 8 bases to trimming and J lost 2 bases, with 4 bases between them. CDR1 is SNHLY and CDR2 is FYNNEI in the germline V gene. This CDR3 is 11 amino acids long.

There are many counts of this clonotype. The chain combines TRBV9 with TRBJ2-1; D not resolved. The CDR3 spans 12 residues. Germline CDR1 reads SGDLS; CDR2 reads YYNGEE. V was shortened by 0 bases and J by 6 bases, with 4 bases between the two germline ends. The CDR3 region has the DNA TGTGCCAGCAGCGTAGAGTTCAATGAGCAGTTCTTC. Its translation: CASSVEFNEQFF.

This clonotype was counted a few times. The V gene is TRBV18, the J gene TRBJ2-4, with 8 bases matching TRBD1. V lost 3 bases to trimming and J lost 11 bases; unmatched junction nucleotides: 6. The CDR3 has 13 amino acids. Germline-derived CDR1 and CDR2 are KGHSH and LQKENI. The CDR3 DNA is TGTGCCAGCTCACCGCAGGGGGCAGGGGTTCAGTACTTC. This sequence encodes CASSPQGAGVQYF.

This clonotype was seen repeatedly, ten times or more. This chain uses TRBV6-1 with TRBJ1-4; 9 nucleotides align to TRBD1. CDR1 is MNHNS, CDR2 SASEGT, per germline. CDR3 length: 14 amino acids. The V and J ends lost 4 bases and 5 bases, in that order; junction bases with no gene match: 2. The CDR3 loop is CASSGGTGNEKLFF. CDR3 nucleotides: TGTGCCAGCAGTGGCGGGACAGGGAATGAAAAACTGTTTTTT.

This clonotype occurred many times. This chain uses TRBV19 with TRBJ1-2; 7 bases agree with TRBD1. CDR1 and CDR2 (germline): LNHDA, SQIVND (reference sequence). The junction had 10 bases not matched to a gene; V was cut back by 3 bases and J by 6 bases. The CDR3 is 15 amino acids. CDR3 nucleotides: TGTGCCAGTAGTATGGTAACAGGGGTAACGAATGGCTACACCTTC. Its protein is CASSMVTGVTNGYTF.

This clonotype was observed a few times. The V and J genes are TRBV7-6 and TRBJ2-7; possibly TRBD1 for D (5 bases). This CDR3 region has 15 residues. Trimming stripped 1 base from V and 4 bases from J, with 14 bases between. Germline V lookup: CDR1 SGHVS, CDR2 FNYEAQ. DNA of the CDR3: TGTGCCAGCAGCTTAGAGGCAGGGTGGCGGTACGAGCAGTACTTC. This sequence encodes CASSLEAGWRYEQYF.

This clonotype was seen repeatedly, ten times or more. The chain joins TRBV20-1 to TRBJ1-6; no clear D. The CDR3 covers 11 residues. Germline values: CDR1 DFQATT, CDR2 SNEGSKA (reference sequence). Deletions cut 0 bases from V and 17 bases from J, with 11 bases between. CDR3 in DNA: TGCAGTGCTAGAGATTGGGCCGGAGTCCACTTT. Amino acid sequence: CSARDWAGVHF.

The table lists this clonotype with a few counts. V gene TRBV6-1 combines with J gene TRBJ2-6, with 8 bases matching TRBD1. The V and J ends lost 5 bases and 4 bases, in that order; junction bases with no gene match: 4. Germline V CDR1 and CDR2: MNHNS, SASEGT. The CDR3 is 15 residues long. The CDR3 DNA reads TGTGCCAGCAGTAGGACAGGGCCAGGGGCCAACGTCCTGACTTTC. Translating gives CASSRTGPGANVLTF.

This clonotype was detected many times. The J gene is TRBJ1-1, the V gene TRBV6-1; TRBD1 aligns across 12 bases. Germline V gene lookup returns CDR1 MNHNS and CDR2 SASEGT. CDR3 length: 15 amino acids. V shed 7 bases, J shed 7 bases, and the junction held 10 bases outside the gene matches. The CDR3 loop reads CASKGQGAYGYEAFF. For the CDR3, the DNA is TGTGCCAGCAAGGGACAGGGGGCGTATGGTTATGAAGCTTTCTTT.

This clonotype has a handful of counts. The rearrangement links TRBV6-5 to TRBJ2-7, with TRBD1 as a possible D gene (5 bases). CDR1 MNHEY and CDR2 SVGAGI come from the germline V gene. This CDR3 spans 14 amino acids. Trimming removed 0 bases from V and 2 bases from J, with 8 bases in between. CDR3 region: CASSYSGRAYEQYF. DNA of the CDR3: TGTGCCAGCAGTTACTCTGGCAGGGCCTACGAGCAGTACTTC.

Turning to this clonotype: A much larger clone lies one base from this, so it may be a read error. This chain joins TRBV28 and TRBJ2-5; 7 nucleotides match TRBD1. Germline loops: CDR1 MDHEN, CDR2 SYDVKM. This CDR3 has 14 residues. The ends lost 8 bases at V and 5 bases at J; junction bases unmatched: 11. This CDR3 is CASAQGTARETQYF. CDR3 nucleotides: TGTGCCAGCGCCCAAGGGACAGCCCGGGAGACCCAGTACTTC.

This clonotype was detected ten times or more. The chain uses TRBV19 and TRBJ2-7; tentative D call: TRBD1 (5 bases). V lost 3 bases to trimming and J lost 0 bases, with 9 bases between them. The CDR3 spans 14 residues. CDR1 is LNHDA and CDR2 is SQIVND in the germline V gene (reference sequence). CDR3 amino acids: CASSISTASYEQYF. In DNA, the CDR3 is TGTGCCAGTAGTATTTCGACAGCCTCCTACGAGCAGTACTTC.

The CDR3 here is CASSSPREGGGYTF. The CDR3 bases are TGTGCCAGCAGTTCTCCCCGGGAGGGAGGGGGCTACACCTTC. The chain couples TRBV28 to TRBJ1-2; D call uncertain. CDR1 is MDHEN and CDR2 is SYDVKM in the germline V gene. Trimming took 4 bases from V and 8 from J, leaving 17 bases between them. CDR3 length equals 14 residues.

This chain joins TRBV7-9 and TRBJ2-7; TRBD1 aligns across 7 bases. Germline V gene sequence: CDR1 SEHNR, CDR2 FQNEAQ (reference sequence). The CDR3 length is 17 residues. The V segment lost 2 bases and the J segment 0 bases; nucleotides outside the gene matches: 10. The CDR3 region has the DNA TGTGCCAGCAGCTTAAGATCCGGGACAGCTAACTCCTACGAGCAGTACTTC. This sequence encodes CASSLRSGTANSYEQYF.

V usage is TRBV20-1 and J usage is TRBJ2-7; 14 bases agree with TRBD2. V lost 1 base and J lost 3; bases outside the gene matches: 17. Germline V lookup: CDR1 DFQATT, CDR2 SNEGSKA (reference sequence). The CDR3 has 20 amino acids. CDR3 loop: CSARVPIGTSGSKGLYEQYF. The CDR3 DNA follows: TGCAGTGCTAGAGTGCCGATCGGGACTAGCGGGAGTAAGGGACTCTACGAGCAGTACTTC.

The genes are TRBV10-3 and TRBJ1-2; 8 nucleotides match TRBD1. V was pared by 7 bases and J by 4 bases, with 8 bases of the junction left unmatched. Germline CDR1 ENHRY, CDR2 SYGVKD. This CDR3 has 14 residues. The CDR3, as DNA: TGTGCCATCACCCGGACAGGGACAAGCTATGGCTACACCTTC. Translation: CAITRTGTSYGYTF.